The clone carrying this TCR beta chain was observed at least ten times. The data belong to a study of T cell repertoires in cytomegalovirus infection. At the level of the study: In public TCR beta signatures, there were indications of both CMV infection and matching HLA type.

TCRdb reanalysed the reads using MiXCR and keeps one entry per CDR3 protein. The sample shows some 130,000 distinct CDR3 sequences, more than 7% of them seen only once. From germline, CDR1 is LNHDA and CDR2 SQIVND (reference sequence). V lost 8 bases to trimming and J lost 7 bases; unmatched junction nucleotides: 9. This CDR3 contains 14 residues. The sequence came from a human donor in good health (CMV status not recorded). Some clones in this sample may be carry-over from other donors' samples. The material sequenced was PBMCs. The genes are TRBV19 and TRBJ2-1, with 9 bases lining up with TRBD1. The CDR3 reads CASERTGARNEQFF. The CDR3 DNA is TGTGCCAGTGAGCGGACAGGGGCGCGGAATGAGCAGTTCTTC. Full variable domain (rest looked up from reference TRBV19 and TRBJ2-1): DGGITQSPKYLFRKEGQNVTLSCEQNLNHDAMYWYRQDPGQGLRLIYYSQIVNDFQKGDIAEGYSVSREKKESFPLTVTSAQKNPTAFYLCASERTGARNEQFFGPGTRLTVL.